This record looks at one T cell receptor beta chain sequence and its context. Its target is not known. This entry is derived from a study of shared clonotypes between healthy human individuals. Deep-level assay runs were performed. The protocol was immunoSEQ multiplex PCR, while the TCRdb copy is restricted to in-frame clones and leaves out a portion. The sample yields more than 2 million clones, under 97% seen once. Trimming left V 0 bases short and J 0 bases short, with 10 bases between. Per the germline V gene, CDR1 is SGHRS and CDR2 is YFSETQ. This CDR3 has 15 residues. General study findings and limits: Shared clonotypes: about 5% naive CD4, 3% to 3.5% naive CD8, roughly 2.2% memory CD4, 0.4% memory CD8. Blood was the sole source, and tissue repertoires probably differ.

The specimen sequenced was naive CD4+ T cells sorted from blood. Indicated subset: CD45RA+ positively selected. The source of this sequence is a man aged 18-30 years in good health. This sequence joins TRBV5-1 and TRBJ2-7; D gene uncertain. The CDR3 bases are TGCGCCAGCAGCTTGGAGGTAGGGATCTCCTACGAGCAGTACTTC. Amino acid sequence: CASSLEVGISYEQYF.